This T cell receptor beta chain was sequenced during a study of cytomegalovirus exposure and HLA in healthy donors. The CDR3 extends over 14 amino acids. Germline V gene sequence: CDR1 SGHTA, CDR2 FQGTGA. Trimming took 1 base from V and 2 from J, leaving 5 bases between them. 60 Vbeta and 13 Jbeta primers were used in PCR. Clones were read by immunoSEQ multiplex PCR, and TCRdb kept only the in-frame ones, dropping some. The table includes 150,000 to 200,000 clones, around three quarters detected once. This chain links TRBV7-3 with TRBJ2-2; D call uncertain. What was sequenced was PBMCs. The sequence came from a middle-aged man in good health and CMV-seronegative. CDR3 region: CASSLSRNTGELFF. In nucleotides, the CDR3 is TGTGCCAGCAGCTTAAGCAGAAACACCGGGGAGCTGTTTTTT.